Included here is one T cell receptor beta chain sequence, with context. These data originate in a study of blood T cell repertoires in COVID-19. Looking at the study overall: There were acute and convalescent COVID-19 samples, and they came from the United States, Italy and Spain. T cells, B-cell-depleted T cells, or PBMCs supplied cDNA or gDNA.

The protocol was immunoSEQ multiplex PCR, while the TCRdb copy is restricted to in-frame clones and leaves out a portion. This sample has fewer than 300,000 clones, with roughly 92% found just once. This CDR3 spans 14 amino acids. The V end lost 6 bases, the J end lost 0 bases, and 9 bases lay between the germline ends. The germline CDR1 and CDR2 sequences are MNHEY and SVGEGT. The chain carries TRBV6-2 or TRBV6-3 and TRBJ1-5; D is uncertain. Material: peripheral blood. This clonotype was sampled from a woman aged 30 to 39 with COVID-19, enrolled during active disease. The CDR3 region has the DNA TGTGCCAGCAGCGAGGGATATAGCAATCAGCCCCAGCATTTT. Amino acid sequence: CASSEGYSNQPQHF.